The sample holds many counts of the clone carrying this TCR beta chain. Its antigen is currently unknown. Synthesis of cDNA used 5'RACE (with 10-nucleotide random UMIs). TCRdb reanalysed the 5' RACE reads using MiXCR and keeps one entry per CDR3 protein. The sample lists some 37,000 distinct CDR3 sequences, roughly 5% occurring once. These data are taken from a study of neurological immune-mediated disorders. The study's findings and limits: Multiple sclerosis was found to have the least TCR clonal expansion, below healthy controls, and HTLV-1-associated myelopathy the most. Private repertoires in all groups were suggested by the finding that expanded clones across subjects shared no CDR3 amino acid sequences.

CD4+ or CD8+ T cells, around 1 million per library, were used for sorted libraries. The receptor's source is a man younger than 35 in good health. Sequenced sample: CD4+ T cells from blood.

CDR3 protein: CASSLEWAGLMYTDTQYF. CDR3 DNA sequence: TGTGCCAGCAGCTTGGAATGGGCAGGACTCATGTACACAGATACGCAGTATTTT. The J gene is TRBJ2-3, the V gene TRBV5-6; D may be TRBD2 (5 bases). Germline V CDR1 and CDR2: SGHDT, YYEEEE. Trimming removed 0 bases at V and 2 bases at J, with 19 bases between. CDR3 size: 18 residues.